The 9 T cell receptor beta chains presented below share a single source sample, sequenced in a study of multiple sclerosis patients with progressive multifocal leukoencephalopathy. Produced via immunoSEQ multiplex PCR; TCRdb's table is partial and in-frame only. The sample holds more than 30,000 clones, around 90% seen once. The time point was: time of PML onset. The starting material was PBMCs, obtained from a patient treated with natalizumab. The receptors were sampled from a woman between 40 and 55 years old with progressive multifocal leukoencephalopathy.

The rearrangement uses TRBV5-5 and TRBJ2-1, with D perhaps matching TRBD2 (6 bases). The CDR3 is 15 amino acids. Germline V lookup: CDR1 SGHKS, CDR2 YYEKEE (reference sequence). With 4 bases removed from V and 5 bases from J, the gap between germline ends came to 16 bases. CDR3 sequence reads: CASSPPVRGNNEQFF. The CDR3 DNA reads as TGTGCCAGCAGCCCACCTGTCCGGGGGAACAATGAGCAGTTCTTC.

The rearrangement joins TRBV18 to TRBJ1-2; D is uncertain. Germline CDR1 is KGHSH and CDR2 is LQKENI. Trimming shortened V by 1 base and J by 2 bases, and 11 bases separated the two germline ends. This CDR3 spans 15 amino acids. The CDR3 bases are TGTGCCAGCTCACCACAGGGCCAGGTGAACTATGGCTACACCTTC. Translating gives CASSPQGQVNYGYTF.

This clone was seen only once. CDR3 protein: CASSQEGQAYEQYF. The CDR3 region has the DNA TGCGCCAGCAGCCAAGAAGGGCAGGCCTACGAGCAGTACTTC. V is TRBV4-3 and J is TRBJ2-7; D gene uncertain. This CDR3 comprises 14 residues. Germline CDR1 LGHNA, CDR2 YSLEER. Trimming took off 0 bases at V and 2 bases at J, with 8 bases between the two ends.

The gene calls are TRBV25-1 and TRBJ1-1, with no clear D. CDR1 and CDR2 (germline): MGHDK, SYGVNS. CDR3 length equals 13 residues. Trimming stripped 8 bases from V and 0 bases from J, with 10 bases between. The CDR3 bases are TGTGCCAGCCGTGGACGGATGAACACTGAAGCTTTCTTT. The encoded protein is CASRGRMNTEAFF.

The J gene is TRBJ1-3, the V gene TRBV30, with 7 bases fitting TRBD1. After removal of 5 bases from V and 2 bases from J, the junction contained 0 bases not matched to a gene. Germline V gene data show CDR1 as GTSNPN and CDR2 as SVGIG (reference sequence). This CDR3 is 12 amino acids long. CDR3 in amino acids: CAWDRAGNTIYF. The DNA of the CDR3 is TGTGCCTGGGACAGGGCTGGAAACACCATATATTTT. Looking up the rest from reference TRBV30 and TRBJ1-3 gives the full variable domain: SQTIHQWPATLVQPVGSPLSLECTVEGTSNPNLYWYRQAAGRGLQLLFYSVGIGQISSEVPQNLSASRPQDRQFILSSKKLLLSDSGFYLCAWDRAGNTIYFGEGSWLTVV.

The rearrangement uses TRBV7-2 and TRBJ1-5, with TRBD1 matching over 7 bases. The CDR3 extends over 16 amino acids. The junction had 8 bases not matched to a gene; V was cut back by 6 bases and J by 0 bases. CDR1 and CDR2 from the germline V gene are SGHTA and FQGNSA. The CDR3 loop is CASSTQGGYSNQPQHF. CDR3 bases: TGTGCCAGCAGTACCCAGGGGGGCTATAGCAATCAGCCCCAGCATTTT.

The chain combines TRBV21-1 with TRBJ1-1; TRBD1 was called by the table and not checked on the DNA. TRBV21-1 is termed a pseudogene. This CDR3 has 15 residues. CDR3 sequence (DNA): TGTGCCAGCAGCCCCCGGACAGGCCCTATCACTGAAGCTTTCTTT. Translated, it gives CASSPRTGPITEAFF.

The J gene is TRBJ2-2, the V gene TRBV19, with D possibly being TRBD1 (6 bases). CDR3 length: 14 amino acids. CDR1 and CDR2 from the germline V gene are LNHDA and SQIVND (reference sequence). V dropped 4 bases and J dropped 6 bases, with 12 bases sitting between them. In DNA form, the CDR3 reads TGTGCCAGTAGTACTGTACAGGGATCCGGGGAGCTGTTTTTT. It codes for CASSTVQGSGELFF.

On this clone: Germline is not matched at one junction end, which may reflect a read error. The rearrangement joins TRBV7-7 to TRBJ2-2; 9 bases match TRBD2. Looked up from germline, CDR1 is SSHAT and CDR2 is FNYEAQ (reference sequence). CDR3 length: 16 amino acids. DNA of the CDR3: TGTGCTAGCAGCTTAGTAGCGGGAGATGTTACCGGGGAGCTGTTTTTT. It codes for CASSLVAGDVTGELFF.